Each of the 20 T cell receptor beta chains below was sequenced from the same sample in a study of blood T cell repertoires in COVID-19 (dated by TCRdb to the early 2020s). The library was generated by the immunoSEQ multiplex PCR assay. Drawn from immuneACCESS, this table holds only the in-frame rearrangements with V and J called that TCRdb kept. Clones are partly lost; checked studies trace under half to an unresolved V gene and leave the rest unexplained. The sample table holds a few hundred thousand clones, of which under 95% were seen once. In total, the top ten clones hold roughly 18% of the sample. The sequenced sample consisted of PBMCs or T cells enriched from blood (not recorded which). Source of these receptors: a woman aged 25 to 45 who had recovered from COVID-19.

The chain joins TRBV2 to TRBJ1-2, with a weak D call TRBD1 (5 bases). Germline-derived CDR1 and CDR2 are SNHLY and FYNNEI. This CDR3 has 15 residues. V lost 6 bases to trimming and J lost 2 bases, with 16 bases between them. The chain's CDR3 is CASSRGQVYNYGYTF. DNA for the CDR3: TGTGCCAGCAGCCGCGGACAAGTCTACAACTATGGCTACACCTTC.

The gene calls are TRBV7-2 and TRBJ1-5, with TRBD1 identical over 8 bases. Germline CDR1 and CDR2: SGHTA and FQGNSA. J was trimmed by 0 bases and V by 5 bases; bases with no gene match: 3. The CDR3 runs to 15 residues. The CDR3 DNA reads as TGTGCCAGCAGCCTACAGGGGGATAGCAATCAGCCCCAGCATTTT. It codes for CASSLQGDSNQPQHF.

For the CDR3, the DNA is TGTGCCAGCTCTTACGGGACAGGGCCTGGAAACACCATATATTTT. It specifies CASSYGTGPGNTIYF. This chain connects TRBV18 to TRBJ1-3; 9 nucleotides line up with TRBD1. The CDR3 length is 15 residues. Germline loops: CDR1 KGHSH, CDR2 LQKENI. V was clipped by 6 bases and J by 2 bases; unmatched bases: 5.

The chain has TRBV20-1 and TRBJ2-1; D gene uncertain. V was cut by 3 bases and J by 9 bases, with 15 bases left in between. CDR3 length equals 13 residues. Germline V gene sequence: CDR1 DFQATT, CDR2 SNEGSKA (reference sequence). CDR3 loop: CSASKTLSGEQFF. The CDR3 region has the DNA TGCAGTGCTAGTAAGACCCTGTCGGGTGAGCAGTTCTTC.

The chain couples TRBV5-1 to TRBJ1-4, with D unclear. This CDR3 is built from 15 residues. Germline CDR1 is SGHRS and CDR2 is YFSETQ. V was clipped by 4 bases and J by 0 bases, with 10 bases between them. The chain's CDR3 is CASSAGDATNEKLFF. DNA of the CDR3: TGCGCCAGCAGCGCCGGGGATGCAACTAATGAAAAACTGTTTTTT.

V and J are TRBV27 and TRBJ1-2; TRBD1 agrees at 9 bases. Germline CDR1 reads MNHEY; CDR2 reads SMNVEV (reference sequence). Trimming cost V 6 bases and J 3 bases; bases outside gene matches: 14. The length of the CDR3 is 17 residues. The CDR3 here is CASRPSGTGTEDYGYTF. CDR3 sequence (DNA): TGTGCCAGCAGACCGTCCGGGACAGGGACAGAGGACTATGGCTACACCTTC.

The V gene is TRBV27, the J gene TRBJ2-1; TRBD2 matches at 9 bases. The J segment lost 0 bases and the V segment lost 8 bases, leaving 5 bases of the junction unmatched. Germline assignment: CDR1 MNHEY and CDR2 SMNVEV (reference sequence). This CDR3 has 15 residues. CDR3 residues: CASGLSGSSYNEQFF. The CDR3 bases are TGTGCCAGCGGGCTTAGCGGGAGCTCCTACAATGAGCAGTTCTTC.

The chain uses TRBV7-2 and TRBJ2-4; D is possibly TRBD2 (6 bases). The germline V gene encodes CDR1 SGHTA and CDR2 FQGNSA. The CDR3 is 15 residues long. V lost 0 bases, J lost 9 bases, and 15 bases lay in between. Here the CDR3 DNA reads TGTGCCAGCAGCTTAGCTCTTCCGGGAGAGGGCATTCAGTACTTC. It is translated as CASSLALPGEGIQYF.

This chain connects TRBV18 to TRBJ2-7; 10 bases are shared with TRBD1. Germline V gives CDR1 KGHSH, CDR2 LQKENI. CDR3 size: 16 residues. V shed 2 bases and J 3 bases; nucleotides not matched to a gene: 7. CDR3 in DNA: TGTGCCAGCTCACCAGATGTCGGGACAGGGGACTACGAGCAGTACTTC. Its protein product is CASSPDVGTGDYEQYF.

V gene TRBV10-3 combines with J gene TRBJ2-7; TRBD2 matches 10 bases. The V segment lost 5 bases and the J segment 2 bases; nucleotides outside the gene matches: 15. This CDR3 has 18 amino acids. Germline CDR1 ENHRY, CDR2 SYGVKD. The chain's CDR3 is CAISKTSGLTGETYEQYF. In nucleotides, the CDR3 is TGTGCCATCAGTAAGACTAGCGGGTTGACTGGAGAGACCTACGAGCAGTACTTC.

The chain links TRBV7-2 to TRBJ2-1, with TRBD2 matching 9 bases. V lost 8 bases, J lost 0 bases, and 5 bases stayed unmatched. This CDR3 comprises 15 residues. The V gene's germline CDR1 is SGHTA and CDR2 FQGNSA. CDR3 in amino acids: CASRASGASYNEQFF. The DNA for the CDR3 is TGTGCCAGCCGGGCTAGCGGGGCCTCCTACAATGAGCAGTTCTTC.

The J gene is TRBJ1-1, the V gene TRBV30; possible D gene TRBD1, 5 bases. Trimming cost V 2 bases and J 1 base, with 11 bases left between them. Per germline, CDR1 GTSNPN and CDR2 SVGIG (reference sequence). CDR3 length equals 14 residues. The CDR3 DNA follows: TGTGCCTGGAGTAAGGGACTGGGGAACACTGAAGCTTTCTTT. Protein: CAWSKGLGNTEAFF.

This clone was detected only a few times. The chain combines TRBV30 with TRBJ2-6; D is unresolved. Germline V lookup: CDR1 GTSNPN, CDR2 SVGIG (reference sequence). The CDR3 runs 14 residues. The ends were cut back, 2 bases at V and 0 bases at J, with 5 bases in the middle. CDR3 sequence (DNA): TGTGCCTGGAGTCCTCTCTCTGGGGCCAACGTCCTGACTTTC. As protein: CAWSPLSGANVLTF.

The chain links TRBV5-1 to TRBJ1-1, with D possibly matching TRBD1 (5 bases). V shed 1 base and J shed 2 bases, with 9 bases lying between them. The CDR3 runs to 14 residues. From germline, CDR1 is SGHRS and CDR2 YFSETQ. The CDR3 nucleotides are TGCGCCAGCAGCTTGCAGGGTGCCAACACTGAAGCTTTCTTT. Translated: CASSLQGANTEAFF.

CDR3 residues: CASSFSRDRWIRNTIYF. CDR3 DNA sequence: TGTGCCAGCAGCTTCTCCCGGGACAGGTGGATCCGAAACACCATATATTTT. The rearrangement joins TRBV7-8 to TRBJ1-3, with 8 nucleotides matching TRBD1. The CDR3 contains 17 residues. The V segment lost 3 bases and the J segment 5 bases; nucleotides outside the gene matches: 12. Germline loops: CDR1 SGHVS, CDR2 FQNEAQ.

The chain employs TRBV19 and TRBJ2-2; D is perhaps TRBD2 (7 bases). The CDR3 loop spans 16 amino acids. The germline CDR1 and CDR2 sequences are LNHDA and SQIVND (reference sequence). Trimming removed 7 bases from V and 7 bases from J, with 22 bases in between. This CDR3 is CASTPYPGGADGELFF. As DNA, the CDR3 is TGTGCCAGTACCCCCTATCCGGGGGGCGCGGACGGGGAGCTGTTTTTT.

This rearrangement joins TRBV28 to TRBJ2-2; TRBD1 agrees at 7 bases. Germline V lookup: CDR1 MDHEN, CDR2 SYDVKM. V shed 7 bases and J 9 bases; nucleotides not matched to a gene: 11. The CDR3 sequence is 14 residues long. The CDR3 loop is CASTRSLGGRELFF. The CDR3, as DNA: TGTGCCAGCACTCGCTCGCTAGGGGGCCGGGAGCTGTTTTTT. The whole variable domain, remainder taken from reference TRBV28 and TRBJ2-2, is DVKVTQSSRYLVKRTGEKVFLECVQDMDHENMFWYRQDPGLGLRLIYFSYDVKMKEKGDIPEGYSVSREKKERFSLILESASTNQTSMYLCASTRSLGGRELFFGEGSRLTVL.

The chain recombines TRBV29-1 with TRBJ1-1, with 8 bases lining up with TRBD1. The CDR3 runs 12 residues. Germline lookup yields CDR1 SQVTM and CDR2 ANQGSEA. Losses at the gene ends were 7 bases for V and 3 bases for J; bases not matched to a gene: 4. The CDR3 region has the DNA TGCAGCGCTCGGACAGGGCACACTGAAGCTTTCTTT. This encodes CSARTGHTEAFF.

Here the CDR3 DNA reads TGTGCCAGCAGCCGGAATTACCCGACTAGCGGGAGTGGGGAGACCCAGTACTTC. Residues: CASSRNYPTSGSGETQYF. V usage is TRBV11-2 and J usage is TRBJ2-5; 12 nucleotides agree with TRBD2. The CDR3 consists of 18 residues. The germline gives CDR1 SGHAT, CDR2 FQNNGV. V shed 5 bases and J 5 bases; nucleotides not matched to a gene: 15.

The gene calls are TRBV28 and TRBJ1-5; possibly TRBD1 for D (5 bases). This CDR3 has 16 amino acids. The V gene's germline CDR1 is MDHEN and CDR2 SYDVKM. V was shortened by 4 bases and J by 6 bases, with 19 bases between the two germline ends. The CDR3 DNA reads TGTGCCAGCAGTTCCGGGGCAGGCGGGGGATCTCAGCCCCAGCATTTT. Protein product: CASSSGAGGGSQPQHF. Drawing the rest from reference TRBV28 and TRBJ1-5, the complete variable domain is DVKVTQSSRYLVKRTGEKVFLECVQDMDHENMFWYRQDPGLGLRLIYFSYDVKMKEKGDIPEGYSVSREKKERFSLILESASTNQTSMYLCASSSGAGGGSQPQHFGDGTRLSIL.